The 28 T cell receptor beta chains in this list originate from one sample, sequenced in a study of OX40 agonist ivuxolimab in advanced cancers. Sequencing was performed with immunoSEQ multiplex PCR; in TCRdb, only in-frame clones are kept and a portion is missing. The sample includes 50,000 to 70,000 clones, 85% to 95% seen only once; the top ten take approximately 0.44%. The sequencing used CD4+ or CD8+ T cells sorted from blood, collected in a trial of the OX40 agonist ivuxolimab. The receptors were gathered from an adult with an advanced solid tumor such as melanoma, head and neck, liver or kidney cancer.

A few counts support this clone. V is TRBV30 and J is TRBJ2-7; D remains ambiguous. CDR3 length: 16 amino acids. Trimming shortened V by 0 bases and J by 0 bases, and 15 bases separated the two germline ends. Per germline, CDR1 GTSNPN and CDR2 SVGIG (reference sequence). The CDR3 DNA is TGTGCCTGGAGTGTATACGCTATAGGTAGCTCCTACGAGCAGTACTTC. Translated, it gives CAWSVYAIGSSYEQYF.

The chain is built from TRBV7-9 and TRBJ1-5; D is unresolved. Between the trimmed V and J ends, which lost 5 bases and 9 bases, there was a span of 14 bases. The CDR3 contains 13 residues. Germline assignment: CDR1 SEHNR and CDR2 FQNEAQ (reference sequence). This CDR3 is CASSPGYKSPQHF. CDR3 DNA: TGTGCCAGCAGCCCCGGTTATAAATCGCCCCAGCATTTT.

The chain recombines TRBV20-1 with TRBJ2-1, with a weak D call TRBD2 (5 bases). The CDR3 loop spans 11 amino acids. The germline V gene encodes CDR1 DFQATT and CDR2 SNEGSKA (reference sequence). V was cut by 7 bases and J by 5 bases, with 9 bases left in between. The CDR3 coding sequence is TGCAGTGTAGGAGCGGACAATGAGCAGTTCTTC. This gives the protein CSVGADNEQFF.

The rearrangement links TRBV6-5 to TRBJ1-2; 8 bases line up with TRBD1. Germline V gene sequence: CDR1 MNHEY, CDR2 SVGAGI. The junction had 7 bases not matched to a gene; V was cut back by 0 bases and J by 4 bases. The CDR3 sequence is 16 residues long. In DNA form, the CDR3 reads TGTGCCAGCAGTTACTCAGCAGGGGGCGTGCGCTATGGCTACACCTTC. It translates to CASSYSAGGVRYGYTF.

This sequence joins TRBV11-2 and TRBJ1-4; maybe TRBD1 (5 bases). There are 16 residues in the CDR3. The ends were cut back, 5 bases at V and 0 bases at J, with 13 bases in the middle. Germline V gene lookup returns CDR1 SGHAT and CDR2 FQNNGV. CDR3 DNA: TGTGCCAGCAGCCTCCGGGACGTTGCAACTAATGAAAAACTGTTTTTT. It yields the protein CASSLRDVATNEKLFF.

The rearrangement joins TRBV27 to TRBJ2-3, with 8 bases that match TRBD1. J lost 3 bases, V lost 5 bases, and 7 bases had no gene match. The germline CDR1 and CDR2 sequences are MNHEY and SMNVEV (reference sequence). The CDR3 totals 15 residues. CDR3 amino acids: CASSRQGSETDTQYF. The CDR3 nucleotides read TGTGCCAGCAGTCGACAGGGGAGTGAGACAGATACGCAGTATTTT.

The chain combines TRBV7-9 with TRBJ1-4; D is ambiguous. The germline V gene encodes CDR1 SEHNR and CDR2 FQNEAQ (reference sequence). CDR3 length: 15 residues. The V gene lost 3 bases and the J gene lost 0 bases, with 8 bases spanning the gap. This chain's CDR3 is CASSFTPATNEKLFF. In DNA form, the CDR3 reads TGTGCCAGCAGCTTTACCCCCGCAACTAATGAAAAACTGTTTTTT.

This rearrangement joins TRBV5-1 to TRBJ2-2; 8 bases are shared with TRBD2. The trim removed 4 bases at V and 4 bases at J, leaving 3 bases unmatched. The CDR3 has 14 residues. Germline V gene lookup returns CDR1 SGHRS and CDR2 YFSETQ. Here the CDR3 reads CASSPGTSTGELFF. CDR3 coding DNA: TGCGCCAGCAGCCCTGGGACTAGCACCGGGGAGCTGTTTTTT.

V and J are TRBV18 and TRBJ1-2, with D hard to call. The CDR3 consists of 14 residues. V was trimmed by 0 bases and J by 7 bases, leaving 12 bases between them. Germline assignment: CDR1 KGHSH and CDR2 LQKENI. CDR3 sequence: CASSPPIRPTGYTF. CDR3 sequence (DNA): TGTGCCAGCTCACCACCGATCAGACCTACTGGCTACACCTTC.

CDR3 sequence: CASSEFSRETTEQFF. In DNA form, the CDR3 reads TGTGCCAGCAGTGAATTCAGCAGGGAAACAACTGAGCAGTTCTTC. V is TRBV6-1 and J is TRBJ2-1; TRBD1 might be the D (5 bases). The V gene lost 2 bases and the J gene lost 9 bases, with 17 bases spanning the gap. This CDR3 spans 15 amino acids. CDR1 MNHNS and CDR2 SASEGT come from the germline V gene.

The chain combines TRBV4-1 with TRBJ2-3; 7 bases are a match to TRBD2. The CDR3 spans 16 residues. V lost 1 base and J lost 2; bases outside the gene matches: 6. Germline lookup yields CDR1 MGHRA and CDR2 YSYEKL. The CDR3 is CASSQVAGDYTDTQYF. In DNA, the CDR3 is TGCGCCAGCAGCCAAGTTGCGGGAGATTACACAGATACGCAGTATTTT.

This clone was found once. This chain connects TRBV27 to TRBJ2-7, with 14 bases that match TRBD2. CDR1 is MNHEY, CDR2 SMNVEV, per germline (reference sequence). V was pared by 5 bases and J by 7 bases, with 7 bases of the junction left unmatched. The CDR3 is made up of 15 amino acids. For the CDR3, the DNA is TGTGCCAGCAGTGCCCGGACTAGCGGGAGGTGGGAGCAGTACTTC. Translating gives CASSARTSGRWEQYF.

This clone was picked up one time. The chain links TRBV7-7 to TRBJ2-5; D remains unclear. The V and J ends lost 5 bases and 1 base respectively, with 5 bases between them. The CDR3 covers 12 residues. CDR1 and CDR2 from the germline V gene are SSHAT and FNYEAQ (reference sequence). CDR3 region: CASSASQETQYF. The CDR3 DNA reads as TGTGCCAGCAGCGCGAGCCAAGAGACCCAGTACTTC.

This chain links TRBV30 with TRBJ2-1, with 9 bases matching TRBD2. CDR1 and CDR2 (germline): GTSNPN, SVGIG (reference sequence). V trimming: 0 bases; J trimming: 11 bases; junction bases outside the gene matches: 5. The CDR3 is 13 residues long. The CDR3 coding sequence is TGTGCCTGGAGTGTAGGGCCTAGCGGGAAGCAGTTCTTC. The encoded protein is CAWSVGPSGKQFF.

The rearrangement uses TRBV7-9 and TRBJ1-2, with D hard to call. Germline V gene data show CDR1 as SEHNR and CDR2 as FQNEAQ (reference sequence). This CDR3 is 14 amino acids long. V lost 1 base and J 4 bases, leaving 10 bases between the germline ends. CDR3 in amino acids: CASSLGSALYGYTF. The DNA of the CDR3 is TGTGCCAGCAGCTTAGGCAGTGCCCTCTATGGCTACACCTTC.

The chain uses TRBV2 and TRBJ2-2; tentatively, D is TRBD1 (6 bases). The CDR3 totals 16 residues. Germline values: CDR1 SNHLY, CDR2 FYNNEI. V dropped 9 bases and J dropped 4 bases, with 21 bases sitting between them. The CDR3 region has the DNA TGTGCCAGTTTAAGGGCTGGGGGCGAGGGCACCGGGGAGCTGTTTTTT. Amino acids: CASLRAGGEGTGELFF.

The chain joins TRBV7-2 to TRBJ1-5; D unresolved. Trimming took 5 bases from V and 7 from J, leaving 18 bases between them. The V gene's germline CDR1 is SGHTA and CDR2 FQGNSA. CDR3 length: 15 residues. The CDR3 sequence is CASSPRVAEVQPQHF. For the CDR3, the DNA is TGTGCCAGCAGCCCCCGGGTGGCAGAAGTCCAGCCCCAGCATTTT.

The chain uses TRBV19 and TRBJ2-7, with D perhaps TRBD1 or TRBD2 (7 bases each). V gave up 3 bases and J gave up 5 bases, with 17 bases separating them. The CDR3 contains 15 residues. Looked up from germline, CDR1 is LNHDA and CDR2 is SQIVND (reference sequence). This CDR3 reads CASSITRGGNHEQYF. The CDR3 DNA reads TGTGCCAGTAGTATCACCAGGGGGGGTAACCACGAGCAGTACTTC.

The rearrangement links TRBV5-1 to TRBJ2-1, with D perhaps matching TRBD2 (7 bases). Germline CDR1 SGHRS, CDR2 YFSETQ. Trimming removed 0 bases from V and 0 bases from J, with 16 bases in between. The CDR3 has 18 amino acids. CDR3 residues: CASSLATMGGGSYNEQFF. DNA for the CDR3: TGCGCCAGCAGCTTGGCTACCATGGGAGGGGGCTCCTACAATGAGCAGTTCTTC. The complete variable domain, with remaining parts taken from reference TRBV5-1 and TRBJ2-1, reads KAGVTQTPRYLIKTRGQQVTLSCSPISGHRSVSWYQQTPGQGLQFLFEYFSETQRNKGNFPGRFSGRQFSNSRSEMNVSTLELGDSALYLCASSLATMGGGSYNEQFFGPGTRLTVL.

The rearrangement links TRBV2 to TRBJ2-1; 10 positions agree with TRBD1. V shed 9 bases and J 7 bases; nucleotides not matched to a gene: 9. The CDR3 sequence is 14 residues long. Germline V CDR1 and CDR2: SNHLY, FYNNEI. CDR3 bases: TGTGCCAGTAACCGGGACAGGGGTTCAAATGAGCAGTTCTTC. It encodes CASNRDRGSNEQFF.

This chain connects TRBV7-9 to TRBJ2-1, with D tentatively TRBD1 or TRBD2 (7 bases each). The V end lost 5 bases, the J end lost 4 bases, and 24 bases lay between the germline ends. From germline, CDR1 is SEHNR and CDR2 FQNEAQ (reference sequence). The CDR3 sequence is 18 residues long. As DNA, the CDR3 is TGTGCCAGCAGCGCCCAGGGGGGGGTGGCTAGCGGATACAATGAGCAGTTCTTC. It translates to CASSAQGGVASGYNEQFF.

This chain uses TRBV6-6 with TRBJ2-7; D perhaps matches TRBD1 (5 bases). The CDR3 has 13 residues. CDR1 and CDR2 from the germline V gene are MNHNY and SVGAGI (reference sequence). The V end lost 4 bases, the J end lost 1 base, and 8 bases lay between the germline ends. CDR3 loop: CASSSGWSYEQYF. The CDR3 DNA reads TGTGCCAGCAGTTCAGGGTGGTCCTACGAGCAGTACTTC.

The chain is built from TRBV11-3 and TRBJ2-7; D remains unclear. CDR3 size: 15 residues. With 1 base removed from V and 3 bases from J, the gap between germline ends came to 13 bases. Germline lookup yields CDR1 SGHNT and CDR2 YENEEA. CDR3 nucleotide sequence: TGTGCCAGCAGCTTAGGTATTGAAGTATTCTACGAGCAGTACTTC. Its protein product is CASSLGIEVFYEQYF. Together with reference TRBV11-3 and TRBJ2-7, the CDR3 gives the full variable domain: EAGVVQSPRYKIIEKKQPVAFWCNPISGHNTLYWYLQNLGQGPELLIRYENEEAVDDSQLPKDRFSAERLKGVDSTLKIQPAELGDSAVYLCASSLGIEVFYEQYFGPGTRLTVT.

The J gene is TRBJ2-7, the V gene TRBV2; 7 bases match TRBD2. The germline gives CDR1 SNHLY, CDR2 FYNNEI. V was pared by 2 bases and J by 1 base, with 5 bases of the junction left unmatched. The CDR3 runs 15 residues. Here the CDR3 DNA reads TGTGCCAGCAGTGAATGGGCTAGCGGATCCTACGAGCAGTACTTC. It codes for CASSEWASGSYEQYF. The entire variable domain, with the rest obtained from reference TRBV2 and TRBJ2-7, is as follows: EPEVTQTPSHQVTQMGQEVILRCVPISNHLYFYWYRQILGQKVEFLVSFYNNEISEKSEIFDDQFSVERPDGSNFTLKIRSTKLEDSAMYFCASSEWASGSYEQYFGPGTRLTVT.

This chain connects TRBV19 to TRBJ2-1; D ambiguous. This CDR3 has 15 amino acids. Trimming pared 6 bases from V and 0 bases from J, leaving 12 bases between. Germline CDR1 is LNHDA and CDR2 is SQIVND (reference sequence). CDR3 bases: TGTGCCAGTAGAGTGGCGGTGAGCTCCTACAATGAGCAGTTCTTC. This gives the protein CASRVAVSSYNEQFF.

This clone occurred once. The chain recombines TRBV2 with TRBJ2-3, with 8 bases fitting TRBD2. This CDR3 has 13 residues. J gave up 5 bases and V 6 bases, and 4 bases lay outside the gene matches. CDR1 and CDR2 from the germline V gene are SNHLY and FYNNEI. The CDR3 nucleotides read TGTGCCAGCAGCGTCGGGAGGGTAGATACGCAGTATTTT. This codes for CASSVGRVDTQYF.

The rearrangement joins TRBV30 to TRBJ2-7; D remains unclear. Germline V lookup: CDR1 GTSNPN, CDR2 SVGIG (reference sequence). This CDR3 is built from 12 residues. The V and J ends lost 8 bases and 0 bases respectively, with 11 bases between them. CDR3 in amino acids: CASSRSSYEQYF. The CDR3 region has the DNA TGTGCCAGCAGCCGGAGCTCCTACGAGCAGTACTTC.

The V gene is TRBV19, the J gene TRBJ2-1; D is undetermined. CDR3 size: 17 residues. Germline loops: CDR1 LNHDA, CDR2 SQIVND (reference sequence). V gave up 2 bases and J gave up 5 bases, with 19 bases separating them. The CDR3 DNA is TGTGCCAGTAGTATAACCCCCCCCGCGAAATCGAACAATGAGCAGTTCTTC. Amino acids: CASSITPPAKSNNEQFF.